Each of the 21 T cell receptor beta chains below was sequenced from the same sample in a study of regulatory T cells in long-lasting Graves disease. In building TCR beta libraries, iRepertoire HTBI primers were used together with Arm-PCR of CDR3 regions. Via MiXCR, TCRdb re-called the multiplex PCR reads, giving one row per CDR3 protein. The sample includes more than 300,000 distinct CDR3 sequences, 15% to 20% of them seen just once. As for time point: newly diagnosed GD, antithyroid drugs for less than 3 months. The TCR library used RNA extracted from PBMCs. The same data also contributed to another study, on T cells in Graves' hyperthyroidism and ophthalmopathy.

This sample comprised peripheral blood mononuclear cells (PBMCs), obtained at new diagnosis, from a patient treated with antithyroid drugs. These receptors originate from a woman under 30 with Graves disease.

This clonotype was detected ten times or more. The rearrangement links TRBV20-1 to TRBJ2-7; D not resolved. Trimming took off 0 bases at V and 5 bases at J, with 14 bases between the two ends. The CDR3 consists of 14 residues. Germline-derived CDR1 and CDR2 are DFQATT and SNEGSKA (reference sequence). CDR3 sequence: CSARDLAGIDEQYF. The CDR3 DNA sequence: TGCAGTGCTAGAGATCTGGCAGGAATCGACGAGCAGTACTTC.

This clonotype was seen more than once but under ten times. V and J are TRBV3-1 and TRBJ1-3, with unresolved D. V gave up 5 bases and J gave up 4 bases, with 15 bases separating them. CDR3 size: 15 residues. Germline V lookup: CDR1 LGHDT, CDR2 YNNKEL (reference sequence). This CDR3 is CASSSVQRIGNTIYF. CDR3 in DNA: TGTGCCAGCAGCTCCGTACAACGCATCGGAAACACCATATATTTT.

This clonotype has at least ten counts. The gene calls are TRBV5-1 and TRBJ2-7; TRBD2 matches at 7 bases. Trimming at V came to 5 bases and at J to 2 bases, leaving 4 bases not matched to a gene. Germline CDR1 reads SGHRS; CDR2 reads YFSETQ. This CDR3 has 13 amino acids. The CDR3 protein is CASRASGTYEQYF. CDR3 DNA sequence: TGCGCCAGCAGAGCTAGCGGTACCTACGAGCAGTACTTC.

This clonotype was seen repeatedly, ten times or more. The V and J genes are TRBV20-1 and TRBJ1-6; 8 bases fit TRBD1. Germline-derived CDR1 and CDR2 are DFQATT and SNEGSKA (reference sequence). The CDR3 sequence is 13 residues long. V trimming: 7 bases; J trimming: 8 bases; junction bases outside the gene matches: 7. The CDR3 bases are TGCAGTGTCGCGACAGGGGTTGATTCACCCCTCCACTTT. Translation gives CSVATGVDSPLHF.

This clonotype was counted many times. The chain couples TRBV19 to TRBJ2-5; D might be TRBD1 (5 bases). Trimming shortened V by 1 base and J by 1 base, and 13 bases separated the two germline ends. Germline V lookup: CDR1 LNHDA, CDR2 SQIVND (reference sequence). The CDR3 has 16 residues. CDR3 protein: CASSIVVTVFQETQYF. The CDR3 DNA follows: TGTGCCAGTAGTATAGTCGTGACAGTGTTCCAAGAGACCCAGTACTTC.

This clonotype has at least ten counts. The chain has TRBV6-2 or TRBV6-3 and TRBJ1-2; 10 nucleotides agree with TRBD1. With V trimmed by 6 bases and J by 6 bases, 7 bases remained unmatched. CDR1 and CDR2 from the germline V gene are MNHEY and SVGEGT. The CDR3 runs to 14 residues. For the CDR3, the DNA is TGTGCCAGCAGAGACAGGGGGCACGTCAATGGCTACACCTTC. As protein: CASRDRGHVNGYTF.

This clonotype appeared many times. The rearrangement links TRBV27 to TRBJ2-1; D possibly corresponds to TRBD2 (5 bases). CDR3 length: 15 residues. CDR1 is MNHEY, CDR2 SMNVEV, per germline (reference sequence). Trimming cost V 7 bases and J 4 bases, with 17 bases left between them. The CDR3 nucleotides read TGTGCCAGCAAAGATAGGGCGGGCCCGTACAATGAGCAGTTCTTC. Amino acid sequence: CASKDRAGPYNEQFF.

This clonotype was seen repeatedly, ten times or more. CDR3 region: CASSSLASDTQYF. The CDR3 DNA reads as TGCGCCAGCAGCTCCCTAGCTTCAGATACGCAGTATTTT. The chain couples TRBV5-1 to TRBJ2-3; a weak D match, TRBD2 (5 bases). The CDR3 covers 13 residues. The V end was cut by 3 bases, the J end by 4 bases, with 9 bases between. Germline-derived CDR1 and CDR2 are SGHRS and YFSETQ. Together with reference TRBV5-1 and TRBJ2-3, the CDR3 gives the full variable domain: KAGVTQTPRYLIKTRGQQVTLSCSPISGHRSVSWYQQTPGQGLQFLFEYFSETQRNKGNFPGRFSGRQFSNSRSEMNVSTLELGDSALYLCASSSLASDTQYFGPGTRLTVL.

This clonotype has a count of ten or more. The chain links TRBV3-1 to TRBJ2-2, with unresolved D. The CDR3 has 12 residues. V gave up 0 bases and J gave up 8 bases, with 4 bases separating them. Germline CDR1 reads LGHDT; CDR2 reads YNNKEL (reference sequence). In DNA, the CDR3 is TGTGCCAGCAGCCAAGACCTGGGGGAGCTGTTTTTT. Protein sequence: CASSQDLGELFF.

This clonotype came up many times. The chain has TRBV2 and TRBJ2-1; D possibly uses TRBD1 or TRBD2 (5 bases each). Between the trimmed V and J ends, which lost 6 bases and 6 bases, there was a span of 18 bases. Germline lookup yields CDR1 SNHLY and CDR2 FYNNEI. The CDR3 has 15 residues. CDR3 nucleotides: TGTGCCAGCAGACCTCCAGGAACTAGGGGCAATGAGCAGTTCTTC. Its protein is CASRPPGTRGNEQFF.

This clonotype appeared many times. The chain combines TRBV20-1 with TRBJ2-7, with D possibly matching TRBD2 (6 bases). Germline assignment: CDR1 DFQATT and CDR2 SNEGSKA (reference sequence). V lost 0 bases and J lost 4, with 13 bases in between. This CDR3 has 14 residues. Here the CDR3 DNA reads TGCAGTGCTAGAGACCGGGGGAGTGGATACGAGCAGTACTTC. Translation: CSARDRGSGYEQYF.

About this clonotype: The CDR3 end shows no conserved phenylalanine or tryptophan, and so a read error is likely. It is unclear where the CDR3 begins or ends on the DNA, so no DNA is shown, and the CDR3 is as TCRdb lists it. V usage is TRBV5-1 and J usage is TRBJ2-1. The CDR3 is 8 residues long, counting both termini. Germline-derived CDR1 and CDR2 are SGHRS and YFSETQ. The CDR3 here is CASSDQSP.

Many counts were recorded for this clonotype. The chain couples TRBV28 to TRBJ2-2, with D uncertain. Trimming removed 3 bases from V and 5 bases from J, with 4 bases in between. Germline CDR1 and CDR2: MDHEN and SYDVKM. This CDR3 has 12 amino acids. In DNA, the CDR3 is TGTGCCAGCAGTTTCGGGACCGGGGAGCTGTTTTTT. Protein product: CASSFGTGELFF.

This clonotype was seen at least ten times. The rearrangement uses TRBV29-1 and TRBJ2-1; D possibly corresponds to TRBD2 (6 bases). The CDR3 has 11 residues. The germline gives CDR1 SQVTM, CDR2 ANQGSEA. V was shortened by 7 bases and J by 4 bases, with 8 bases between the two germline ends. DNA of the CDR3: TGCAGCGGGGACTCTTACAATGAGCAGTTCTTC. It yields the protein CSGDSYNEQFF.

This clonotype was seen ten or more times. The V and J genes are TRBV6-1 and TRBJ2-3, with 9 bases matching TRBD2. This CDR3 comprises 16 residues. Germline CDR1 MNHNS, CDR2 SASEGT. V trimming: 4 bases; J trimming: 4 bases; junction bases outside the gene matches: 9. Here the CDR3 DNA reads TGTGCCAGCAGTGCCGTTAGCGGGAGCGGCGCAGATACGCAGTATTTT. Its translation is CASSAVSGSGADTQYF.

V usage is TRBV6-1 and J usage is TRBJ1-3; 7 bases fit TRBD1. Germline trimming cut 7 bases from V and 0 bases from J; bases unmatched to any gene: 9. Germline values: CDR1 MNHNS, CDR2 SASEGT. This CDR3 spans 16 amino acids. This CDR3 reads CASTRDSTNSGNTIYF. The CDR3 DNA reads TGTGCCAGCACCCGGGACAGCACCAACTCTGGAAACACCATATATTTT.

The chain combines TRBV5-6 with TRBJ2-1; 10 positions agree with TRBD2. The junction had 10 bases not matched to a gene; V was cut back by 6 bases and J by 10 bases. The CDR3 spans 14 residues. The germline gives CDR1 SGHDT, CDR2 YYEEEE. As DNA, the CDR3 is TGTGCCAGCATGTTGGGACTAGCGATCGAGGAGCAGTTCTTC. Amino acid sequence: CASMLGLAIEEQFF. Drawing the rest from reference TRBV5-6 and TRBJ2-1, the complete variable domain is DAGVTQSPTHLIKTRGQQVTLRCSPKSGHDTVSWYQQALGQGPQFIFQYYEEEERQRGNFPDRFSGHQFPNYSSELNVNALLLGDSALYLCASMLGLAIEEQFFGPGTRLTVL.

This clonotype was seen ten or more times. The CDR3 here is CASSLSRAGDRDTQYF. In nucleotides, the CDR3 is TGTGCCAGCAGTTTATCCCGAGCGGGAGACCGCGACACGCAGTATTTT. The chain employs TRBV28 and TRBJ2-3, with TRBD2 matching 8 bases. Germline V gene data show CDR1 as MDHEN and CDR2 as SYDVKM. Trimming removed 1 base from V and 9 bases from J; junction bases left unmatched: 12. The CDR3 length is 16 residues.

The gene calls are TRBV30 and TRBJ1-1, with unresolved D. V was trimmed by 1 base and J by 7 bases, leaving 7 bases between them. The CDR3 has 11 residues. Germline CDR1 reads GTSNPN; CDR2 reads SVGIG (reference sequence). CDR3 sequence reads: CAWSAGFEAFF. The CDR3 nucleotides are TGTGCCTGGAGTGCCGGGTTTGAAGCTTTCTTT. The complete variable domain, with remaining parts taken from reference TRBV30 and TRBJ1-1, reads SQTIHQWPATLVQPVGSPLSLECTVEGTSNPNLYWYRQAAGRGLQLLFYSVGIGQISSEVPQNLSASRPQDRQFILSSKKLLLSDSGFYLCAWSAGFEAFFGQGTRLTVV.

This clonotype appeared many times. V gene TRBV2 combines with J gene TRBJ2-5; the D is unclear. Germline-derived CDR1 and CDR2 are SNHLY and FYNNEI. The CDR3 is 14 amino acids. Trimming took off 4 bases at V and 6 bases at J, with 15 bases between the two ends. CDR3 sequence reads: CASSVTGRGKTQYF. The CDR3 DNA reads TGTGCCAGCAGTGTAACGGGTCGCGGAAAGACCCAGTACTTC.

Many counts were recorded for this clonotype. The chain uses TRBV14 and TRBJ2-1; D remains ambiguous. Trimming cost V 0 bases and J 3 bases, with 0 bases left between them. There are 12 residues in the CDR3. The germline V gene encodes CDR1 SGHDN and CDR2 FVKESK. The CDR3 sequence: CASSQDYNEQFF. The CDR3 nucleotides read TGTGCCAGCAGCCAAGACTACAATGAGCAGTTCTTC. Filled out from reference TRBV14 and TRBJ2-1, the complete variable domain reads EAGVTQFPSHSVIEKGQTVTLRCDPISGHDNLYWYRRVMGKEIKFLLHFVKESKQDESGMPNNRFLAERTGGTYSTLKVQPAELEDSGVYFCASSQDYNEQFFGPGTRLTVL.